The entry below describes one T cell receptor beta chain. Its antigen remains undetermined. One base away there is no much larger clone; base qualities are not given. The sample belongs to a study of blood T cell repertoires in COVID-19 (dated by TCRdb to 2018 to 2020). Regarding the study in general: Samples covering the acute and convalescent phases of COVID-19 were provided by collaborators in the United States, Italy and Spain. Sample metadata almost always included a de-identified subject ID, COVID-19 status, age in years and sex. The samples were drawn from two sources: the first 160 participants of the ongoing ImmuneRACE study, and over 1,000 subjects contributed by 6 global collaborators. HLA class I and class II types, where available, came from metadata supplied by the sample provider rather than from assay-based typing. The repertoires were released in a freely available public database intended as a resource for research on the immune response to SARS-CoV-2. Subjects who had been exposed to COVID-19, were actively infected with it, or had recovered from it provided the deeply sampled blood TCRbeta repertoires that made up the dataset. The material from the prospective study consisted of cDNA or gDNA derived from T cells, B-cell-depleted T cells, or PBMCs.

Findings and caveats that apply to the study as a whole: How much clinical and demographic metadata was included differed by source and by participant, and the metadata was provided uncurated.

TCRbeta CDR3 regions were amplified from genomic DNA by means of the immunoSEQ Assay, a bias-controlled multiplex PCR. The authors processed their data as follows. The number of nucleated cells in each sample was estimated by amplification of reference gene primers within the assay. To quantify the absolute abundance of each unique TCRbeta CDR3 rearrangement, sequence reads were collapsed and filtered. Productive Simpson clonality was computed per sample as the square root of Simpson's diversity index over productive rearrangements. Imported from immuneACCESS, the table was reduced by TCRdb to in-frame sequences with V and J called. These copies leave out some clones; in studies compared against another copy, an unresolved V gene accounts for under half, and the cause of the remainder is not known. That table gives V, J and clone size, and the DNA gave D and trimming. Counted in this sample were approximately 200,000 clones; just under 85% of them appeared once. 6.5% to 8.5% of the sample goes to the ten largest clones.

V is clipped by 1 base and J by 4 bases, and the sequence between their germline boundaries is 13 bases long. There are 15 amino acids in the CDR3, from cysteine to phenylalanine inclusive. The read is trimmed to its CDR3 DNA, 45 bases read in frame from base 1. The germline V gene gives CDR1 as SGHAT and CDR2 as FQNNGV. Each collaborating institution followed its own protocols to collect whole blood in K2EDTA tubes. For TCRbeta analysis, collaborators shipped samples as frozen whole blood, isolated PBMCs, or DNA extracted from either of those sample types. This sequence was found in a human donor with acute or convalescent COVID-19. The donor label of this sample is uncertain. The sample consisted of peripheral blood. Recombination joined TRBV11-2 with TRBJ1-1; TRBD1 could be the D gene, as 5 bases match. The DNA is as follows: TGTGCCAGCAGCTTAGCTCCAGGGATTGTCACTGAAGCTTTCTTT. This encodes CASSLAPGIVTEAFF.